The following is a T cell receptor beta chain sequence with its context. This clone was observed a few times. No antigen is known for it. The input lacks base qualities; no much larger clone sits a single base away. The data were obtained in a study of long-term antiretroviral therapy in people with HIV (dated by TCRdb to the early 2020s). Background for the entire study: The earliest samples were collected approximately a decade before the 2015 WHO recommendation for immediate ART, a period when ART was typically delayed until CD4 counts fell. A retrospective serial study tested whether changes in peripheral blood TRB repertoire composition and diversity were associated with ART initiation and durable HIV suppression. A total of over 150 cryopreserved PBMC samples came from around 30 adults with confirmed HIV infection and were collected serially over a mean of roughly six years (range 1-12). Among the 25 to 35 participants with HIV, roughly eleven were female. No cross-contamination during QIAcube processing was shown when test extractions of a monoclonal T-cell line were performed alongside fewer than 35 polyclonal samples. What the research found in general, with its limitations: Inferences about post-ART repertoire changes are limited because no data were available on ART adherence, viral resistance or therapy changes. At every time point, the repertoire was dominated by expanded TRB clones first identified before ART initiation, although this dominance fluctuated and, in many PLHIV, declined after ART. Because pre-ART samples had limited cell numbers, profiling was done on unsorted PBMC rather than on sorted CD4+ and CD8+ T cells. Compared with controls, HIV repertoires had narrower CDR3 length ranges, and the network structure pointed to an antigen-experienced repertoire that shifted only slightly toward naive after ART. The samples span the years 2004 to 2017, and the ART regimens used may be less effective than current regimens. Since PBMC availability was limited, sequencing covered only the TCR beta chain, with no alpha chain pairing. Starting ART was linked to a significant rise in TRB diversity, yet even with long-term ART the diversity remained significantly lower than in transplant donor controls.

The immunoSEQ hsTCRB v3.0 assay was used at survey level resolution to sequence the TRB variable region. TRB sequencing targeted a depth of 40,000-50,000 T-cell genomes per sample. Pooled TRB libraries were sequenced on an Illumina MiSeq with a v3 150-cycle kit. On the study's bioinformatics: Repertoire analysis was run in R within a reproducible Nextflow workflow that covered QC, data transformation and analysis. LymphoSeq2, an R package for exploring AIRR-Seq data, was used to implement the custom analyses. A few samples yielding fewer than 5000 total TRB sequences were excluded, leaving approximately 190 analyzed HIV repertoires. Among the approximately 190 retained HIV repertoires, some 60 were collected before ART initiation and approximately 130 after ART initiation. Repertoires were downsampled to 5000 TRB nucleotide sequences, with summary statistics averaged over 100 downsampling iterations. TRB sequences were retained for analysis only if CDR3 regions of at least seven amino acids were present. Two measures captured diversity: a Shannon entropy-derived clonality score and the Gini coefficient. In the repertoire networks, any two of the top 5000 CDR3 amino acid sequences were linked whenever the two sequences differed by an edit distance of one. For TRB CDR3 amino acid sequences, GLIPH2 was used to predict antigen specificity groups and MHC restriction. Known CMV, EBV, HIV or tissue antigen associations were flagged by matching CDR3 amino acid sequences against VDJdb and McPAS-TCR. Pre-ART, post-ART and control groups were compared with Wilcoxon signed-rank tests and Holm-Bonferroni correction. TCRdb took over this immuneACCESS table, retaining in-frame rearrangements with V and J assigned. Such tables are incomplete; in checked studies, under half of the missing clones stem from an unresolved V gene, and the remainder is unexplained. From that table come the V and J calls and clone size; the DNA was used to work out D and trimming. The sample data list some 21,000 clones, and under 90% of these were observed just once. The ten largest clones take up 9.5% to 15% of the sample.

CDR1 is given as ENHRY and CDR2 as SYGVKD, both from the germline V gene. The CDR3, from cysteine to phenylalanine, totals 12 residues. Only the CDR3 DNA is retained, 36 bases long and in frame from the first base. Cut back by 4 bases and 6 bases, the V and J ends lie 9 bases apart. To be included, a participant needed at least one PBMC sample from before ART initiation plus at least two post-ART samples. Every participant with HIV received treatment in the United States of America. Cryopreserved samples of about 0.95-11 million PBMC were thawed and washed before DNA extraction. At the time of the earliest PBMC sample, participants with HIV were aged between roughly 20 and 54 years. PBMC samples from each participant spanned 1-4 timepoints before ART initiation and 2-8 timepoints after ART initiation, with a median of 7 samples. Serial HIV viral load, CD4+ T-cell count, ART history and demographic data were obtained for every participant. A Qiagen kit on a QIAcube was used to extract genomic DNA from unsorted PBMC, with samples processed in batches of 12.

Here the sequenced sample was unsorted PBMCs, taken 0.1 years before starting antiretroviral therapy. The V and J genes are TRBV10-3 and TRBJ1-2, with TRBD1 as a weak D call on 6 bases. The sequence was obtained from a man aged 40-55 years with HIV. CDR3 region: CAISAQGNGYTF. The DNA sequence is TGTGCCATCAGTGCTCAGGGGAATGGCTACACCTTC.